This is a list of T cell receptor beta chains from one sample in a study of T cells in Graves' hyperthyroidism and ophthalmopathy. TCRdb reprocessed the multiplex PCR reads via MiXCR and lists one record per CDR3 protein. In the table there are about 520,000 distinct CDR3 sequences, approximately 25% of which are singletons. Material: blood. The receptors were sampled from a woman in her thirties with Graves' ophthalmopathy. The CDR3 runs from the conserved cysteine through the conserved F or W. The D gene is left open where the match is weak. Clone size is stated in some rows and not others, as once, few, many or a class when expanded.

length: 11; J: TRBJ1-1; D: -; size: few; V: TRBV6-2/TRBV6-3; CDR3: CASNLDGEAFF
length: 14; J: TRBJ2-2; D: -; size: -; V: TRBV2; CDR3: CASSPTGWTGELFF
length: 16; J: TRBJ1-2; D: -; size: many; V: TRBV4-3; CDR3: CASSHWGVQINYGYTF
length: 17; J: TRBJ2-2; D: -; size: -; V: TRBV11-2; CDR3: CASSSPPGTENTGELFF
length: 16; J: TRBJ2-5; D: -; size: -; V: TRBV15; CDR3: CATSKARGVGQETQYF
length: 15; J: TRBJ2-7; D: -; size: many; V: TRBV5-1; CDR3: CASSYGGRTSYEQYF
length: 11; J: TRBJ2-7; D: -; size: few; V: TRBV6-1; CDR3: CASREPYEQYF
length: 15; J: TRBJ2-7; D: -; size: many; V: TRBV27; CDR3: CASRGGAGEAYEQYF
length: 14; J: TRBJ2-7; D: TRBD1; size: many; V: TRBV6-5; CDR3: CASKPGTEGYEQYF
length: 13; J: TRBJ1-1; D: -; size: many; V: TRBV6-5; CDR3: CASGRAENTEAFF
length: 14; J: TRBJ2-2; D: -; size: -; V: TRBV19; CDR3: CASSIWGNTGELFF
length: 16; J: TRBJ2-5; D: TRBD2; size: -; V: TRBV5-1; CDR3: CASSLEASGYQETQYF
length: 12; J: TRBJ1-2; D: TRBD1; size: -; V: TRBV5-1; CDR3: CASSSGQFDYTF
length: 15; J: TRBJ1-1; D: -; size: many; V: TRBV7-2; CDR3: CASTPRSGGNTEAFF
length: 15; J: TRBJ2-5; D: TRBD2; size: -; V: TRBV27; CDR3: CASRLAGAIQETQYF
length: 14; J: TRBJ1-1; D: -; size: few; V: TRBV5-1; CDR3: CASRKGGMNTEAFF
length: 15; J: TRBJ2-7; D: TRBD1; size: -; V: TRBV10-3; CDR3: CAITSGTGMIYEQYF
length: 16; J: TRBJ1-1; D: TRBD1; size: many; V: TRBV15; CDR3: CATSRETGQLNTEAFF
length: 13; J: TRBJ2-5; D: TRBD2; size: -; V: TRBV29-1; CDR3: CSVGLAGVETQYF
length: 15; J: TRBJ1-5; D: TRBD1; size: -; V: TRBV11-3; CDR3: CASSLTQGRTQPQHF
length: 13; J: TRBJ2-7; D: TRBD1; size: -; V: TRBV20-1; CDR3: CSARAGQAYEQYF
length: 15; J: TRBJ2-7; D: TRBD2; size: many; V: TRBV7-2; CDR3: CASSVSGGPSYEQYF
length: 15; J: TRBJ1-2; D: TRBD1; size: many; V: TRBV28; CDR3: CASSLSARGLYGYTF
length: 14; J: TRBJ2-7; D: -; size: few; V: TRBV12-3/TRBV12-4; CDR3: CASSLLSGAYEQYF
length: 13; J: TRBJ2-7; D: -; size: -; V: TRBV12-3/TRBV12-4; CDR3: CASSLSTTPKQYF
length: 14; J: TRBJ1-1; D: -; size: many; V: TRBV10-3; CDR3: CASKVGTGNTEAFF
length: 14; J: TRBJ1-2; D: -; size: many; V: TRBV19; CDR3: CASSISGQNYGYTF
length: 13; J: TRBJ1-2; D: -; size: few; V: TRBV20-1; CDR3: CSAPYGSNYGYTF
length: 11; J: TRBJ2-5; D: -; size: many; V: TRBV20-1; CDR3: CSAIPRETQYF
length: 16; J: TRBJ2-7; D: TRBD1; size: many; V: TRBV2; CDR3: CASTLTGSGRGWEQYF
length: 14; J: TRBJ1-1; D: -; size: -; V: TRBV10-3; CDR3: CAIRERGIGTEAFF
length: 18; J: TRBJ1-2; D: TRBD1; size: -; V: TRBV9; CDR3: CASSEGTGGILRPYGYTF
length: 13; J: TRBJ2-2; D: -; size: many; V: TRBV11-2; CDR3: CASSIRDTGELFF